This paragraph covers one TCR beta chain sequence. What this receptor recognizes is not known. The method was 5' RACE. Each TCR library was prepared from about 3.5 ug of total RNA. For each sample, cDNA synthesis was carried out in eight separate reactions using SMARTScribe reverse transcriptase. During cDNA synthesis, template switching introduced unique molecular identifiers that contained a 6-nucleotide sample barcode. TCRalpha and TCRbeta cDNA was amplified by two nested PCRs of around 16 and 10 cycles, with bead purification after each PCR. Before amplification, the cDNA was both treated with uracil DNA-glycosylase and purified with the QIAquick PCR purification kit. In the second PCR, Illumina TruSeq-compatible adapters and sample-specific barcodes were added. TapeStation and Qubit were used to check library quality and concentration, and approximately 5.5 ng of each library went into the pool. Sequencing of the pooled libraries was done on an Illumina HiSeq2500 single-index Rapid Run using custom sequencing primers and 2 x 100 bp reads. The source study handled its data this way. PCR and sequencing errors were corrected by UMI-based consensus assembly using MiGEC version 1.2.6. MiXCR version 2.1.1 was used for V(D)J alignment, clonotype assembly and CDR3 extraction. Normalisation of gene usage, clonotype sharing and MAIT/NKT TCR abundance was achieved by analysing the top 1000, 10 000 and 20 000 clonotypes per sample. Diversity was computed as the inverse Simpson index with the vegan R package after downsampling to 27 000 UMIs. Paired Mann-Whitney U tests were applied to discordant twin pairs, with Benjamini-Hochberg correction for multiple testing. With the reads reprocessed by TCRdb, a single entry stands for each CDR3 protein sequence and no DNA is reported. For this entry, the V and J calls and clone size follow TCRdb and not the study's own pipeline. This sample's table lists approximately 160,000 distinct CDR3 sequences. Together, the top ten hold over 2.5% of the sample.

This sample was taken from a study of monozygotic twins with inflammatory bowel disease (dated by TCRdb to the late 2010s). Context from the whole study: A total of roughly 28 monozygotic twin pairs were included in the full study, comprising nine German pairs (four IBD-concordant, five IBD-discordant) and 19 IBD-discordant Danish pairs. The search for disease-associated traits relied mainly on comparing IBD patients with their genetically identical healthy co-twins within discordant pairs. Each individual had, on average, about 151 000 unique TCRalpha sequences and 181 000 unique TCRbeta sequences available for analysis.

CDR1 MNHEY and CDR2 SVGAGI were looked up in the germline V gene. The CDR3 has 16 amino acids, counting the end cysteine and phenylalanine. No DNA is recorded. From each donor, a roughly 2.5 ml peripheral blood sample was collected into PAXgene tubes and stored at -80 degrees C. Total RNA was isolated from whole blood with the PAXgene blood miRNA kit on an automated QIAcube, without T cell sorting. Peripheral blood from monozygotic twin pairs, either concordant or discordant for inflammatory bowel disease, underwent deep TCRalpha and TCRbeta repertoire profiling that used unique molecular barcoding. Smoking habits were recorded for all twin pairs, with individuals classified as current, former or never smokers. Paper-wide results and their limitations: IBD patients had lower TCRbeta repertoire diversity, measured by the inverse Simpson index, than their healthy co-twins. Because patients received different immunosuppressive treatments, the repertoires may have picked up extra background noise and variability between individuals. No difference in repertoire similarity was observed between concordant and discordant twins, possibly owing to limited statistical power. The analysis was unable to tell apart different T cell subtypes. No single strong signal or clonotype linked to IBD turned up in the results, so the idea that one exists was not supported. Fewer clonotypes were shared with other individuals by IBD patients than by healthy twins, most markedly in patients showing signs of disease activity.

The chain was built from TRBV6-5 and TRBJ1-4. Sequencing was carried out using blood. The receptor's source is a human donor with ulcerative colitis or Crohn's disease, or a healthy co-twin of an affected twin (not recorded which). The CDR3 protein is CASSYPAGSANEKLFF.